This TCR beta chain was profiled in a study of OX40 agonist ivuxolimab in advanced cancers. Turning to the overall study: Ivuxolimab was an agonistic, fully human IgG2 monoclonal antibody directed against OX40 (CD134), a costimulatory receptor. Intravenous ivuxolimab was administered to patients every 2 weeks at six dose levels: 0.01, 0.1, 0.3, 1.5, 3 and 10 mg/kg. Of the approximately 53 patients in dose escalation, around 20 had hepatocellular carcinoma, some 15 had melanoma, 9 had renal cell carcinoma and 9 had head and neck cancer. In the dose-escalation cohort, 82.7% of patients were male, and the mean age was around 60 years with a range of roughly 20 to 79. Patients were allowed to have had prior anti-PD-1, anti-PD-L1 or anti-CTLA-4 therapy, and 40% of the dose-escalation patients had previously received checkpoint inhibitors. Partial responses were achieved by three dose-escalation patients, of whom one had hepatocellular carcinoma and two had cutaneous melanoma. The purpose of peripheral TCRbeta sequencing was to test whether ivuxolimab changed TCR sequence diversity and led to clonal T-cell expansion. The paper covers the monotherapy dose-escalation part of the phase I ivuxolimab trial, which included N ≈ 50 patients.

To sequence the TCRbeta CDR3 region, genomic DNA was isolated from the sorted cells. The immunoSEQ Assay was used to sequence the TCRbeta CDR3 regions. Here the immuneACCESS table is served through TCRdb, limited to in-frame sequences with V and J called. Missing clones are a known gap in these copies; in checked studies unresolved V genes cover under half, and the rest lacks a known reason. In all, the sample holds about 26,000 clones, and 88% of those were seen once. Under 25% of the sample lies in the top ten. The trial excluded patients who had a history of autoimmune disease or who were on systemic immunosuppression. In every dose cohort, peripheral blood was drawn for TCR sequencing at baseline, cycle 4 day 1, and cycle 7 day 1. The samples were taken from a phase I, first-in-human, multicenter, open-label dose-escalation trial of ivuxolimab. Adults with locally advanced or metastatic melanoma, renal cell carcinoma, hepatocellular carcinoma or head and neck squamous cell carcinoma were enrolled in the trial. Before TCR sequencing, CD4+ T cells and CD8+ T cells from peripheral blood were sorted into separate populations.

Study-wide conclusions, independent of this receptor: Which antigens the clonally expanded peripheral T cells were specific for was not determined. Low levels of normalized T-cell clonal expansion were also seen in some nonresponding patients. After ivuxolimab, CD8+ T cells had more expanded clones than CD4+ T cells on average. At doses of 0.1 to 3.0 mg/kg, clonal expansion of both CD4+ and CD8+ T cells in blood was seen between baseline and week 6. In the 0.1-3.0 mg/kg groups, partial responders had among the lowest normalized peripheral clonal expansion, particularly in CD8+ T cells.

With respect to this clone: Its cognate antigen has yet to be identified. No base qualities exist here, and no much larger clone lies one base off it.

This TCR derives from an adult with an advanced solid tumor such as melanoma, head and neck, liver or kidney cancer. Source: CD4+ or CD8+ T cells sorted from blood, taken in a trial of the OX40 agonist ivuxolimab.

The CDR3 in this case is CASSPSQTGGYTF. Here is the DNA: TGTGCCAGCAGCCCCTCCCAGACGGGCGGCTACACCTTC. The chain uses TRBV11-2 and TRBJ1-2, with the D gene not clear enough to name. Trimming removed 5 bases from V and 8 bases from J, leaving 15 bases between the germline ends. Per the germline V gene, SGHAT is the CDR1 and FQNNGV is the CDR2. Including the terminal cysteine and phenylalanine, the CDR3 comprises 13 residues. Of the read, only the CDR3 DNA is kept; its 39 bases are in frame from base 1.